Listed below are T cell receptor beta chains from one sample, sequenced in a study of CD8+ T cells in alopecia areata. Sequenced by immunoSEQ multiplex PCR; TCRdb stores in-frame clones only, minus some. The sample has about 210,000 clones, around three fifths seen once. Sequences were derived from CD4+ T cells sorted from blood, sampled at week 4, from a patient treated with tofacitinib. The origin of the receptors is a human donor with alopecia areata. CDR3s include the opening cysteine and the closing phenylalanine or tryptophan. Fields, in order: clone size, D gene, V gene, J gene, CDR3 DNA, CDR3 protein. The D gene is left open where the match is weak. Clone size is shown for a subset of rows, as once, few, many or a class of expanded clone.

>.|.|TRBV29-1|TRBJ2-5
TGCAGCGTTGCAGGGGGGGCCGGAGAGACCCAGTACTTC
CSVAGGAGETQYF
>few|.|TRBV5-8|TRBJ1-3
TGTGCCAGCAGAGGGATTCGGGGAAACACCATATATTTT
CASRGIRGNTIYF
>few|.|TRBV6-5|TRBJ1-6
TGTGCCAGCAGCCAGGATAGGGGAAATTCACCCCTCCACTTT
CASSQDRGNSPLHF
>.|TRBD1|TRBV18|TRBJ1-6
TGTGCCAGCTCCCTTTCCGACAGGGGGAATAATTCACCCCTCCACTTT
CASSLSDRGNNSPLHF
>few|.|TRBV6-1|TRBJ1-1
TGTGCCAGCAGTGTCTCGGGGAACACTGAAGCTTTCTTT
CASSVSGNTEAFF
>many|TRBD1|TRBV4-2|TRBJ1-2
TGTGCCAGCAGCCAAGACGGGACAGGGGAAATCCATGGCTACACCTTC
CASSQDGTGEIHGYTF
>.|.|TRBV28|TRBJ1-5
TGTGCCAGCAGTTTAATGGGCCTGCCCCAGCATTTT
CASSLMGLPQHF
>.|.|TRBV7-2|TRBJ2-3
TGTGCCAGCAGCTTAGCTGAAGGCACAGATACGCAGTATTTT
CASSLAEGTDTQYF
>.|.|TRBV7-2|TRBJ1-4
TGTGCCAGCAGCTTATTGGGTGCTAAACTGTTTTTT
CASSLLGAKLFF
>once|.|TRBV4-2|TRBJ1-1
TGTGCCAGCACCTTCGGGGGGTCGGCTTTCTTT
CASTFGGSAFF
>.|TRBD1|TRBV19|TRBJ2-1
TGTGCCAGTAGTACGGCAGGGGGTAACAACAATGAGCAGTTCTTC
CASSTAGGNNNEQFF
>once|TRBD1|TRBV19|TRBJ2-7
TGTGCCAGTAGCCGGACAGGGGTCGCCTACGAGCAGTACTTC
CASSRTGVAYEQYF
>.|.|TRBV18|TRBJ2-5
TGTGCCAGCTCACCCCTTGGGGCGGGGGCCCCAAAGGAGACCCAGTACTTC
CASSPLGAGAPKETQYF
>.|.|TRBV5-1|TRBJ2-3
TGCGCCAGCAGCTCCCAAGGTGGCCCTAGCACAGATACGCAGTATTTT
CASSSQGGPSTDTQYF
>few|.|TRBV30|TRBJ2-3
TGTGCCTGGATCCCCCCGGGAACAGATACGCAGTATTTT
CAWIPPGTDTQYF
>.|.|TRBV5-6|TRBJ1-1
TGTGCCAGCACCACCTACTACCCGAGCACTGAAGCTTTCTTT
CASTTYYPSTEAFF
>.|.|TRBV7-9|TRBJ2-7
TGTGCCAGCAGCTCCGCCTACGAGCAGTACTTC
CASSSAYEQYF
>.|TRBD1|TRBV5-1|TRBJ1-1
TGCGCCAGCAGCATCAGGGGGCCTAACACTGAAGCTTTCTTT
CASSIRGPNTEAFF
>.|TRBD2|TRBV9|TRBJ2-1
TGTGCCAGCAGCGTAGATGGCGGGGGTGTGGATGAGCAGTTCTTC
CASSVDGGGVDEQFF
>.|TRBD2|TRBV7-9|TRBJ2-1
TGTGCCAGCAGGCCGACTAGCGGGGGGAGCCGAAACAATGAGCAGTTCTTC
CASRPTSGGSRNNEQFF
>.|.|TRBV7-9|TRBJ2-7
TGTGCCAGCAGCTTAATGGGGACCAGCTCCTACGAGCAGTACTTC
CASSLMGTSSYEQYF
>.|.|TRBV18|TRBJ1-2
TGTGCCAGCTCACCAGCGACAGGATATGGCTACACCTTC
CASSPATGYGYTF
>.|.|TRBV29-1|TRBJ1-1
TGCAGCGTTGCGTCTGGGGGGCCGACTGCTTTCTTT
CSVASGGPTAFF
>.|.|TRBV27|TRBJ2-1
TGTGCCAGCAGGACCCAGAGGGATGAGCAGTTCTTC
CASRTQRDEQFF
>.|TRBD1|TRBV19|TRBJ1-2
TGTGCCAGTAGCCGGGACAGGGCTAACTATGGCTACACCTTC
CASSRDRANYGYTF
>.|TRBD2|TRBV6-5|TRBJ2-5
TGTGCCAGCAGCTCACTAGCGGGGGGGTCTCAGACCCAGTACTTC
CASSSLAGGSQTQYF
>.|.|TRBV30|TRBJ1-2
TGTGCCTGGAGCCAGGGGTATGGCTACACCTTC
CAWSQGYGYTF
>.|.|TRBV10-3|TRBJ2-1
TGTGCCATCAGTGAGTCCGGGGTATACAATGAGCAGTTCTTC
CAISESGVYNEQFF
>few|.|TRBV7-2|TRBJ1-1
TGTGCCAGCAGCCGACAGGCCAACACTGAAGCTTTCTTT
CASSRQANTEAFF
>.|TRBD2|TRBV4-3|TRBJ2-1
TGCGCCAGCAGCCAAGGGACTAGCGGGGGCGGAGAGCAGTTCTTC
CASSQGTSGGGEQFF
>.|.|TRBV29-1|TRBJ2-1
TGCAGCGCCGAACCCAGGCACGCCTACAATGAGCAGTTCTTC
CSAEPRHAYNEQFF
>.|.|TRBV30|TRBJ1-2
TGTGCCTGGAGCGCTACGGCCGCTAACTATGGCTACACCTTC
CAWSATAANYGYTF
>.|TRBD1|TRBV2|TRBJ1-1
TGTGCCAGCGTTAAGACAGGGCGCTGGACCGGAGCGAGCGAAGCTTTCTTT
CASVKTGRWTGASEAFF
>.|TRBD1|TRBV27|TRBJ1-2
TGTGCCAGCAGTTTACGTGGGACAGCAGGCTACACCTTC
CASSLRGTAGYTF
>.|.|TRBV21-1|TRBJ1-5
TGTGCCAGCGATTCTTCTAGCAATCAGCCCCAGCATTTT
CASDSSSNQPQHF
>.|.|TRBV6-1|TRBJ2-1
TGTGCCAGCAGTGTGGGAACACTCACCTACAATGAGCAGTTCTTC
CASSVGTLTYNEQFF
>.|.|TRBV15|TRBJ2-5
TGTGCCACCAGCAGGGGATATGGGCAGGGGACTGAAGAGACCCAGTACTTC
CATSRGYGQGTEETQYF